This entry lists 15 T cell receptor beta chains sequenced from one sample in a study of blood T cell repertoires in COVID-19. This table comes from immunoSEQ multiplex PCR, and its TCRdb copy is limited to in-frame clones, with some not included. The table lists around 400,000 clones, 70% to 90% of them singletons, with about 1.4% in the top ten. The source material was PBMCs or T cells enriched from blood (not recorded which). Receptors were obtained from a woman in her late teens or twenties who had been exposed to COVID-19.

The CDR3 loop reads CASSVGQNSYNSPLHF. The CDR3 bases are TGTGCCAGCAGCGTAGGACAGAACTCCTATAATTCACCCCTCCACTTT. The chain has TRBV9 and TRBJ1-6; perhaps TRBD1 as D (5 bases). The germline V gene has CDR1 SGDLS and CDR2 YYNGEE. V lost 0 bases to trimming and J lost 0 bases, with 7 bases between them. The CDR3 contains 16 residues.

This rearrangement joins TRBV19 to TRBJ2-2, with TRBD2 as a possible D gene (6 bases). With 1 base removed from V and 7 bases from J, the gap between germline ends came to 7 bases. This CDR3 spans 13 amino acids. CDR1 is LNHDA and CDR2 is SQIVND in the germline V gene (reference sequence). The CDR3 is CASSIGRGGELFF. The CDR3 DNA reads TGTGCCAGTAGTATAGGGCGGGGCGGGGAGCTGTTTTTT. Looking up the rest from reference TRBV19 and TRBJ2-2 gives the full variable domain: DGGITQSPKYLFRKEGQNVTLSCEQNLNHDAMYWYRQDPGQGLRLIYYSQIVNDFQKGDIAEGYSVSREKKESFPLTVTSAQKNPTAFYLCASSIGRGGELFFGEGSRLTVL.

The chain links TRBV3-1 (or the pseudogene TRBV3-2) to TRBJ2-5; TRBD2 matches at 10 bases. Looked up from germline, CDR1 is LGHDT and CDR2 is YNNKEL (reference sequence). The CDR3 loop spans 18 amino acids. Trimming removed 1 base from V and 2 bases from J; junction bases left unmatched: 10. CDR3 residues: CASSQGGLAGVWQETQYF. DNA of the CDR3: TGTGCCAGCAGCCAAGGAGGGCTAGCGGGAGTGTGGCAAGAGACCCAGTACTTC.

The chain recombines TRBV4-1 with TRBJ2-7; D gene uncertain. The V gene lost 5 bases and the J gene lost 0 bases, with 8 bases spanning the gap. Looked up from germline, CDR1 is MGHRA and CDR2 is YSYEKL. This CDR3 has 13 amino acids. Here the CDR3 reads CASSSHYSYEQYF. DNA for the CDR3: TGCGCCAGCAGCTCTCACTACTCCTACGAGCAGTACTTC.

The chain is built from TRBV23-1 and TRBJ2-5; 10 bases are a match to TRBD1. TRBV23-1 falls under the ORF class, with uncertain function. V gave up 2 bases and J gave up 3 bases; unmatched junction bases: 6. The CDR3 has 16 residues. The CDR3 DNA reads as TGCGCCAGCAGTCAACCGACAGGGGGCCGAGAAGAGACCCAGTACTTC. Its translation: CASSQPTGGREETQYF.

The CDR3: CASTPGIRNTEAFF. In nucleotides, the CDR3 is TGTGCCAGCACCCCGGGGATCCGGAACACTGAAGCTTTCTTT. The rearrangement links TRBV6-1 to TRBJ1-1, with D hard to call. Trimming removed 7 bases from V and 1 base from J, with 13 bases in between. This CDR3 has 14 residues. Germline V CDR1 and CDR2: MNHNS, SASEGT.

The V gene is TRBV6-2 or TRBV6-3, the J gene TRBJ1-6; D not resolved. V lost 1 base to trimming and J lost 10 bases, with 11 bases between them. Germline CDR1 MNHEY, CDR2 SVGEGT. The CDR3 spans 14 residues. This CDR3 reads CASSYLQSPSPLHF. The CDR3 nucleotides read TGTGCCAGCAGTTACTTACAGAGTCCATCACCCCTCCACTTT.

This chain links TRBV27 with TRBJ2-1; 11 bases fit TRBD2. Germline CDR1 is MNHEY and CDR2 is SMNVEV (reference sequence). The CDR3 runs to 16 residues. V shed 6 bases and J 4 bases; nucleotides not matched to a gene: 8. The CDR3 sequence: CASRPIAGGSYNEQFF. As DNA, the CDR3 is TGTGCCAGCAGGCCTATAGCGGGAGGGTCTTACAATGAGCAGTTCTTC.

This clone appeared once. The chain is built from TRBV4-1 and TRBJ2-3, with 7 bases identical to TRBD1. V dropped 1 base and J dropped 6; count of bases not matched to a gene: 16. The germline CDR1 and CDR2 sequences are MGHRA and YSYEKL. The CDR3 consists of 18 residues. The CDR3 spells CASSQGFRTGREEDTQYF. In DNA, the CDR3 is TGCGCCAGCAGCCAAGGATTCAGGACAGGTAGAGAGGAGGATACGCAGTATTTT.

This clone was counted once. V and J are TRBV10-3 and TRBJ2-2; TRBD1 matches 8 bases. Germline CDR1 ENHRY, CDR2 SYGVKD. Germline trimming cut 0 bases from V and 2 bases from J; bases unmatched to any gene: 5. The CDR3 covers 17 residues. CDR3 sequence: CAISESTQGANTGELFF. CDR3 DNA: TGTGCCATCAGTGAGTCCACGCAGGGGGCCAACACCGGGGAGCTGTTTTTT.

The J gene is TRBJ1-4, the V gene TRBV5-1, with D maybe TRBD1 (5 bases). V shed 0 bases and J shed 3 bases, with 18 bases lying between them. This CDR3 spans 18 amino acids. Germline V gene sequence: CDR1 SGHRS, CDR2 YFSETQ. CDR3 DNA sequence: TGCGCCAGCAGCTTGGATGGTCCAGGGCCGTGGGCTAATGAAAAACTGTTTTTT. This gives the protein CASSLDGPGPWANEKLFF.

The chain recombines TRBV4-1 with TRBJ1-3; D is possibly TRBD1 (6 bases). CDR3 length: 13 amino acids. The V and J ends lost 8 bases and 0 bases respectively, with 8 bases between them. Germline V lookup: CDR1 MGHRA, CDR2 YSYEKL. The CDR3 DNA sequence: TGCGCCAGCGGGGGCAGCTCTGGAAACACCATATATTTT. Translating it yields CASGGSSGNTIYF.

V and J are TRBV6-5 and TRBJ1-2, with D possibly being TRBD1 (6 bases). The germline gives CDR1 MNHEY, CDR2 SVGAGI. With 0 bases removed from V and 8 bases from J, the gap between germline ends came to 13 bases. CDR3 length: 14 residues. The CDR3 here is CASSYSDRGGGYTF. CDR3 nucleotide sequence: TGTGCCAGCAGTTACTCGGACAGAGGGGGAGGCTACACCTTC.

The V gene is TRBV27, the J gene TRBJ1-5, with a possible D match to TRBD1 (6 bases). The CDR3 runs to 16 residues. CDR1 and CDR2 from the germline V gene are MNHEY and SMNVEV (reference sequence). V lost 0 bases and J lost 2, with 11 bases in between. The CDR3 is CASSLSWGQGNQPQHF. DNA for the CDR3: TGTGCCAGCAGTTTATCGTGGGGGCAGGGCAATCAGCCCCAGCATTTT.

The rearrangement links TRBV27 to TRBJ2-7; D possibly corresponds to TRBD2 (6 bases). Per germline, CDR1 MNHEY and CDR2 SMNVEV (reference sequence). This CDR3 has 15 amino acids. Trimming took off 4 bases at V and 7 bases at J, with 20 bases between the two ends. The CDR3 sequence is CASSSSGWGVEEQYF. CDR3 bases: TGTGCCAGCAGTTCATCCGGGTGGGGGGTTGAGGAGCAGTACTTC.